One and the same sample provided the 27 T cell receptor beta chains below, sequenced in a study of control samples from healthy donors and cancer patients. Clones were sequenced by immunoSEQ multiplex PCR, and TCRdb holds only the in-frame ones, with some missing. The data hold 150,000 to 200,000 clones, with around 90% observed a single time. The sequenced sample was blood. The receptors shown here come from a woman aged 25 to 45 in good health.

The chain's CDR3 is CASSQQGRYTEAFF. In DNA form, the CDR3 reads TGCGCCAGCAGCCAACAGGGACGTTACACTGAAGCTTTCTTT. The chain has TRBV4-3 and TRBJ1-1; a possible D gene is TRBD1 (5 bases). CDR3 size: 14 residues. V was clipped by 2 bases and J by 3 bases, with 10 bases between them. From germline, CDR1 is LGHNA and CDR2 YSLEER.

The CDR3 DNA sequence: TGTGCCAGCAGCTTTGGGGCCGGCGGGCACACAGATACGCAGTATTTT. Translating gives CASSFGAGGHTDTQYF. J is TRBJ2-3 and V is TRBV11-2, with D possibly called TRBD1 or TRBD2 (5 bases each). The V end was cut by 3 bases, the J end by 2 bases, with 15 bases between. The CDR3 covers 16 residues. Germline values: CDR1 SGHAT, CDR2 FQNNGV.

This chain joins TRBV27 and TRBJ2-5; D unresolved. Germline V gene data show CDR1 as MNHEY and CDR2 as SMNVEV (reference sequence). The CDR3 spans 13 residues. Trimming took off 3 bases at V and 0 bases at J, with 5 bases between the two ends. The CDR3 sequence: CASSLQYQETQYF. The CDR3 region has the DNA TGTGCCAGCAGTTTGCAGTACCAAGAGACCCAGTACTTC.

The chain joins TRBV28 to TRBJ1-4, with D tentatively TRBD1 (6 bases). The CDR3 covers 14 residues. Germline CDR1 is MDHEN and CDR2 is SYDVKM. Trimming stripped 1 base from V and 8 bases from J, with 11 bases between. In DNA form, the CDR3 reads TGTGCCAGCAGTTTATCAGGGGCGGGGGAAAAACTGTTTTTT. Its protein product is CASSLSGAGEKLFF.

This clone was observed once. DNA of the CDR3: TGTGCCAGCAGTTTAGACAGGGGCAGGGAGCTGTTTTTT. Its protein is CASSLDRGRELFF. The chain combines TRBV27 with TRBJ2-2, with 8 bases identical to TRBD1. V dropped 2 bases and J dropped 9; count of bases not matched to a gene: 2. In germline, CDR1 is MNHEY, CDR2 SMNVEV (reference sequence). CDR3 length: 13 residues.

CDR3 nucleotides: TGTGCCAGCAGCTTAGGGACAGGTCCTACTCGTGGCGGGGAGCTGTTTTTT. Translating gives CASSLGTGPTRGGELFF. This chain uses TRBV7-8 with TRBJ2-2, with 7 bases fitting TRBD1. CDR3 length equals 17 residues. V was clipped by 1 base and J by 7 bases; unmatched bases: 12. Per the germline V gene, CDR1 is SGHVS and CDR2 is FQNEAQ.

The chain uses TRBV6-4 and TRBJ2-1, with 10 bases fitting TRBD1. Germline lookup yields CDR1 MRHNA and CDR2 SNTAGT. Germline trimming cut 5 bases from V and 3 bases from J; bases unmatched to any gene: 7. This CDR3 is 16 amino acids long. The CDR3 DNA sequence: TGTGCCAGCAGTACCACCGGGACAGGGGACTACAATGAGCAGTTCTTC. Its translation: CASSTTGTGDYNEQFF.

The chain carries TRBV7-8 and TRBJ1-2, with a tentative D call TRBD1 (6 bases). Germline loops: CDR1 SGHVS, CDR2 FQNEAQ. The CDR3 spans 14 residues. V lost 1 base and J lost 3, with 9 bases in between. CDR3 sequence reads: CASSLERGYYGYTF. CDR3 nucleotides: TGTGCCAGCAGCTTAGAGAGGGGGTACTATGGCTACACCTTC.

The genes are TRBV19 and TRBJ2-3, with TRBD2 identical over 9 bases. The germline gives CDR1 LNHDA, CDR2 SQIVND (reference sequence). The CDR3 has 16 residues. After removal of 3 bases from V and 5 bases from J, the junction contained 9 bases not matched to a gene. The CDR3 bases are TGTGCCAGTAGTATCGGGATAGCGGGAGCGGGAGATACGCAGTATTTT. Amino acid sequence: CASSIGIAGAGDTQYF.

This clone was observed a single time. The chain combines TRBV6-6 with TRBJ2-7, with 7 bases that match TRBD2. Germline CDR1 MNHNY, CDR2 SVGAGI (reference sequence). The CDR3 spans 14 residues. J lost 2 bases, V lost 2 bases, and 3 bases had no gene match. The CDR3 region is CASSYSGITYEQYF. The CDR3 nucleotides read TGTGCCAGCAGTTACAGCGGGATCACCTACGAGCAGTACTTC.

This clone has just one count. V usage is TRBV28 and J usage is TRBJ2-7, with 10 bases fitting TRBD2. CDR3 length equals 15 residues. V shed 2 bases and J 5 bases; nucleotides not matched to a gene: 6. Germline V gene data show CDR1 as MDHEN and CDR2 as SYDVKM. The CDR3 is CASSLGASGSNEQYF. For the CDR3, the DNA is TGTGCCAGCAGTTTAGGGGCTAGCGGGAGTAACGAGCAGTACTTC.

This clone has a single count. This chain connects TRBV12-5 to TRBJ1-4, with 7 bases matching TRBD1. V lost 6 bases and J lost 6; bases outside the gene matches: 4. Germline V CDR1 and CDR2: LGHNT, FRNRAP. The CDR3 covers 13 residues. The CDR3 loop reads CASGPGTDEKLFF. The DNA of the CDR3 is TGTGCTAGTGGCCCCGGGACAGATGAAAAACTGTTTTTT.

This clone was found once. The rearrangement joins TRBV7-3 to TRBJ2-3, with TRBD2 matching over 8 bases. The germline CDR1 and CDR2 sequences are SGHTA and FQGTGA. This CDR3 has 13 residues. V dropped 5 bases and J dropped 6; count of bases not matched to a gene: 4. The CDR3 nucleotides read TGTGCCAGCAGCCCGTCGGGGGGGGATACGCAGTATTTT. Translating it yields CASSPSGGDTQYF.

This sequence joins TRBV18 and TRBJ2-5; perhaps TRBD1 as D (5 bases). The CDR3 contains 14 residues. The germline CDR1 and CDR2 sequences are KGHSH and LQKENI. Deletions cut 8 bases from V and 2 bases from J, with 15 bases between. CDR3 sequence (DNA): TGTGCCAGCCAAATAGGGGCCAAACAAGAGACCCAGTACTTC. Encoded protein: CASQIGAKQETQYF. The full variable domain, with the rest looked up from reference TRBV18 and TRBJ2-5, is NAGVMQNPRHLVRRRGQEARLRCSPMKGHSHVYWYRQLPEEGLKFMVYLQKENIIDESGMPKERFSAEFPKEGPSILRIQQVVRGDSAAYFCASQIGAKQETQYFGPGTRLLVL.

This clone turned up a few times. The V gene is TRBV10-2, the J gene TRBJ1-1; D is uncertain. V was clipped by 11 bases and J by 7 bases, with 20 bases between them. There are 13 residues in the CDR3. Germline CDR1 reads WSHSY; CDR2 reads SAAADI. Here the CDR3 reads CASSSRQSLEAFF. The CDR3, as DNA: TGCGCCTCCTCCTCCAGGCAGAGCCTTGAAGCTTTCTTT.

The genes are TRBV4-3 and TRBJ2-2; no reliable D call. The CDR3 contains 15 residues. Trimming left V 4 bases short and J 5 bases short, with 14 bases between. Germline CDR1 and CDR2: LGHNA and YSLEER. The CDR3 loop reads CASSPKLLGTGELFF. The CDR3 nucleotides read TGCGCCAGCAGCCCCAAGTTATTAGGGACCGGGGAGCTGTTTTTT.

The count of this clone is one. The chain employs TRBV6-1 and TRBJ2-2; TRBD1 might be the D (5 bases). This CDR3 is built from 14 residues. Trimming took 0 bases from V and 6 from J, leaving 8 bases between them. Germline values: CDR1 MNHNS, CDR2 SASEGT. CDR3: CASSEALGAGELFF. In nucleotides, the CDR3 is TGTGCCAGCAGTGAAGCGCTAGGGGCCGGGGAGCTGTTTTTT.

The chain employs TRBV7-9 and TRBJ1-2, with D possibly being TRBD1 (5 bases). Per the germline V gene, CDR1 is SEHNR and CDR2 is FQNEAQ (reference sequence). The CDR3 runs to 11 residues. The ends were cut back, 1 base at V and 13 bases at J, with 10 bases in the middle. As DNA, the CDR3 is TGTGCCAGCAGCTTAGGGGACCGCGGCACCTTC. Its protein is CASSLGDRGTF.

This chain joins TRBV18 and TRBJ1-4, with 10 bases fitting TRBD1. V was pared by 3 bases and J by 5 bases, with 21 bases of the junction left unmatched. The length of the CDR3 is 21 residues. Per germline, CDR1 KGHSH and CDR2 LQKENI. CDR3: CASSPSQTGTGVPQGNEKLFF. The CDR3 DNA sequence: TGTGCCAGCTCACCGTCCCAGACCGGGACAGGGGTCCCCCAAGGGAATGAAAAACTGTTTTTT.

The V call is TRBV4-3, the J call TRBJ2-1; 13 nucleotides agree with TRBD2. Germline values: CDR1 LGHNA, CDR2 YSLEER. The V gene end was trimmed by 3 bases and the J gene end by 8 bases; junction bases not matched to a gene: 7. The CDR3 totals 16 residues. In nucleotides, the CDR3 is TGCGCCAGCAGCCAGACCGGGACTAGCGGGATATATGAGCAGTTCTTC. This encodes CASSQTGTSGIYEQFF.

V is TRBV5-4 and J is TRBJ2-3, with TRBD2 identical over 9 bases. There are 18 residues in the CDR3. Germline trimming cut 4 bases from V and 0 bases from J; bases unmatched to any gene: 12. Germline-derived CDR1 and CDR2 are SGHNT and YYREEE (reference sequence). CDR3 protein: CASSTTSGPPGSTDTQYF. The CDR3, as DNA: TGTGCCAGCAGCACGACTAGCGGACCCCCTGGGAGCACAGATACGCAGTATTTT.

The chain couples TRBV28 to TRBJ2-7; D uncertain. The V gene lost 5 bases and the J gene lost 6 bases, with 11 bases spanning the gap. CDR1 and CDR2 (germline): MDHEN, SYDVKM. CDR3 length equals 12 residues. The CDR3, as DNA: TGTGCCAGCAGTCCCCCGTGGCCCGAGCAGTACTTC. It yields the protein CASSPPWPEQYF.

V usage is TRBV27 and J usage is TRBJ2-1; a weak D match, TRBD2 (6 bases). In germline, CDR1 is MNHEY, CDR2 SMNVEV (reference sequence). V gave up 3 bases and J gave up 0 bases, with 9 bases separating them. This CDR3 is built from 15 residues. CDR3 in amino acids: CASSLDGSSYNEQFF. CDR3 bases: TGTGCCAGCAGTTTGGACGGGAGCTCCTACAATGAGCAGTTCTTC.

V usage is TRBV20-1 and J usage is TRBJ2-1, with D perhaps TRBD2 (6 bases). V was shortened by 3 bases and J by 9 bases, with 21 bases between the two germline ends. The germline V gene encodes CDR1 DFQATT and CDR2 SNEGSKA (reference sequence). The CDR3 sequence is 15 residues long. The CDR3 DNA is TGCAGTGCTAGTCTCCCTAGCGACGTTTCTGGTGAGCAGTTCTTC. This encodes CSASLPSDVSGEQFF.

A remark on this clone: The sample carries other DNA sequences with the same CDR3. V gene TRBV6-2 or TRBV6-3 combines with J gene TRBJ1-1; D uncertain. The CDR3 sequence is 11 residues long. The germline V gene has CDR1 MNHEY and CDR2 SVGEGT. V gave up 4 bases and J gave up 5 bases, with 5 bases separating them. The CDR3 DNA is TGTGCCAGCAGTTTGGGGACTGAAGCTTTCTTT. Translation gives CASSLGTEAFF.

The chain employs TRBV7-9 and TRBJ2-1; TRBD2 agrees at 8 bases. The V segment lost 4 bases and the J segment 0 bases; nucleotides outside the gene matches: 8. Germline V CDR1 and CDR2: SEHNR, FQNEAQ (reference sequence). The CDR3 sequence is 17 residues long. CDR3 coding DNA: TGTGCCAGCAGCTACCCAGCGGGAGATCCCTCCTACAATGAGCAGTTCTTC. Protein product: CASSYPAGDPSYNEQFF.

This chain joins TRBV7-2 and TRBJ2-3; 12 bases are shared with TRBD2. The V segment lost 3 bases and the J segment 3 bases; nucleotides outside the gene matches: 4. This CDR3 comprises 16 residues. Germline CDR1 reads SGHTA; CDR2 reads FQGNSA. CDR3 nucleotide sequence: TGTGCCAGCAGCTTGGCTAGCGGGAGGGTGACAGATACGCAGTATTTT. It is translated as CASSLASGRVTDTQYF.